The 27 T cell receptor beta chains in this list originate from one sample, sequenced in a study of cytomegalovirus exposure and HLA in healthy donors. The PCR made use of 60 Vbeta and 13 Jbeta primers. Sequenced by immunoSEQ multiplex PCR; TCRdb stores in-frame clones only, minus some. The sample has about 180,000 clones, over 80% seen once. The source material was PBMCs. The receptors shown here come from a girl aged 5-17 years in good health and CMV-seropositive.

The rearrangement joins TRBV2 to TRBJ1-1; TRBD1 agrees at 9 bases. Per germline, CDR1 SNHLY and CDR2 FYNNEI. V lost 7 bases, J lost 8 bases, and 8 bases stayed unmatched. This CDR3 comprises 13 residues. This CDR3 is CASTGQGPPEAFF. The CDR3 DNA is TGTGCCAGCACCGGACAGGGGCCTCCGGAAGCTTTCTTT.

The genes are TRBV19 and TRBJ2-4; maybe TRBD1 (7 bases). The CDR3 spans 15 residues. Trimming shortened V by 4 bases and J by 0 bases, and 10 bases separated the two germline ends. Germline V gives CDR1 LNHDA, CDR2 SQIVND (reference sequence). CDR3 nucleotides: TGTGCCAGTAGTAACAGGGGACTAGCCAAAAACATTCAGTACTTC. The encoded protein is CASSNRGLAKNIQYF.

This sequence joins TRBV11-2 and TRBJ2-7; 7 bases are shared with TRBD1. CDR1 is SGHAT and CDR2 is FQNNGV in the germline V gene. CDR3 length: 15 residues. Losses at the gene ends were 5 bases for V and 2 bases for J; bases not matched to a gene: 9. The CDR3 DNA reads TGTGCCAGCAGCAGATCCCGGGACAGACCCTACGAGCAGTACTTC. Translation: CASSRSRDRPYEQYF.

This clone was detected only once. CDR3 DNA: TGTGCCAGCAGCGCATACAGACAGGGGGAAAATTTCGCCCACGAGCAGTACTTC. Translation: CASSAYRQGENFAHEQYF. The genes are TRBV9 and TRBJ2-7; 9 bases fit TRBD1. Germline lookup yields CDR1 SGDLS and CDR2 YYNGEE. The CDR3 is 18 residues long. After removal of 3 bases from V and 5 bases from J, the junction contained 18 bases not matched to a gene.

The gene calls are TRBV5-6 and TRBJ2-5; 7 positions match TRBD1. The germline V gene encodes CDR1 SGHDT and CDR2 YYEEEE. This CDR3 is built from 15 residues. The ends lost 4 bases at V and 2 bases at J; junction bases unmatched: 8. CDR3 sequence: CASSPSGTVQETQYF. As DNA, the CDR3 is TGTGCCAGCAGCCCGTCCGGGACAGTTCAAGAGACCCAGTACTTC.

The J gene is TRBJ2-2, the V gene TRBV6-5; D perhaps matches TRBD1 (6 bases). CDR3 length: 14 amino acids. Between the trimmed V and J ends, which lost 5 bases and 6 bases, there was a span of 13 bases. CDR1 and CDR2 from the germline V gene are MNHEY and SVGAGI. Here the CDR3 DNA reads TGTGCCAGCAGTGCCTTCAGGGGCCCCGGGGAGCTGTTTTTT. This gives the protein CASSAFRGPGELFF.

This chain joins TRBV7-2 and TRBJ2-7; 12 bases fit TRBD2. CDR3 length: 18 amino acids. Germline CDR1 SGHTA, CDR2 FQGNSA. J was trimmed by 3 bases and V by 4 bases; bases with no gene match: 13. The CDR3 here is CASSSPAGTSGLLYEQYF. DNA for the CDR3: TGTGCCAGCAGCTCCCCAGCCGGGACTAGCGGGTTACTCTACGAGCAGTACTTC. The whole variable domain, filled in from reference TRBV7-2 and TRBJ2-7, reads GAGVSQSPSNKVTEKGKDVELRCDPISGHTALYWYRQSLGQGLEFLIYFQGNSAPDKSGLPSDRFSAERTGGSVSTLTIQRTQQEDSAVYLCASSSPAGTSGLLYEQYFGPGTRLTVT.

The rearrangement joins TRBV6-5 to TRBJ1-2, with D possibly being TRBD1 (6 bases). The germline CDR1 and CDR2 sequences are MNHEY and SVGAGI. This CDR3 contains 16 residues. V was pared by 0 bases and J by 5 bases, with 16 bases between. The CDR3 sequence is CASSYSIPGTLYGYTF. CDR3 bases: TGTGCCAGCAGTTACTCGATCCCTGGGACACTATATGGCTACACCTTC.

The chain has TRBV10-2 and TRBJ2-1; D possibly corresponds to TRBD2 (6 bases). This CDR3 comprises 15 residues. Trimming removed 6 bases from V and 3 bases from J, with 15 bases in between. Germline V CDR1 and CDR2: WSHSY, SAAADI. CDR3 protein: CASRGRDSIYNEQFF. DNA for the CDR3: TGCGCCAGCAGGGGTAGGGACTCCATCTACAATGAGCAGTTCTTC.

The rearrangement joins TRBV7-2 to TRBJ2-5; a possible D gene is TRBD1 (6 bases). The length of the CDR3 is 14 residues. Germline V lookup: CDR1 SGHTA, CDR2 FQGNSA. V lost 0 bases and J lost 5, with 10 bases in between. The chain's CDR3 is CASSLAPGVETQYF. The CDR3 nucleotides read TGTGCCAGCAGCTTAGCACCAGGGGTGGAGACCCAGTACTTC.

This clone was detected a few times. This chain links TRBV27 with TRBJ2-4; D is possibly TRBD2 (5 bases). CDR3 length: 15 residues. CDR1 is MNHEY, CDR2 SMNVEV, per germline (reference sequence). Trimming removed 5 bases from V and 0 bases from J, with 11 bases in between. The CDR3 reads CASSPQGLAKNIQYF. DNA of the CDR3: TGTGCCAGCAGTCCACAAGGACTAGCCAAAAACATTCAGTACTTC.

A single count supports this clone. The chain uses TRBV11-3 and TRBJ2-1, with TRBD2 matching 11 bases. Trimming at V came to 1 base and at J to 0 bases, leaving 2 bases not matched to a gene. CDR1 and CDR2 (germline): SGHNT, YENEEA. The CDR3 is 17 amino acids. CDR3 DNA sequence: TGTGCCAGCAGCTTAGGACTAGCGGGGAGCTCCTACAATGAGCAGTTCTTC. Amino acids: CASSLGLAGSSYNEQFF.

This clone was seen a few times. The rearrangement links TRBV5-1 to TRBJ1-1; D uncertain. V was clipped by 2 bases and J by 5 bases, with 13 bases between them. The CDR3 spans 14 residues. From germline, CDR1 is SGHRS and CDR2 YFSETQ. The CDR3 region is CASSFPGSETEAFF. DNA for the CDR3: TGCGCCAGCAGCTTTCCAGGCTCCGAAACTGAAGCTTTCTTT.

This chain uses TRBV7-9 with TRBJ2-3; the D gene is possibly TRBD2 (6 bases). CDR3 length: 17 residues. V was trimmed by 3 bases and J by 5 bases, leaving 21 bases between them. Germline V gives CDR1 SEHNR, CDR2 FQNEAQ (reference sequence). In DNA form, the CDR3 reads TGTGCCAGCAGCTTCAACCGGGGGAGCGTGGTTTTAGATACGCAGTATTTT. This translates into CASSFNRGSVVLDTQYF.

The chain combines TRBV7-9 with TRBJ1-5; D unresolved. V lost 1 base, J lost 12 bases, and 10 bases lay in between. In germline, CDR1 is SEHNR, CDR2 FQNEAQ (reference sequence). This CDR3 has 12 residues. CDR3: CASSLETGYQHF. CDR3 bases: TGTGCCAGCAGCTTAGAGACTGGTTACCAGCATTTT.

The rearrangement uses TRBV5-5 and TRBJ1-3; D is unresolved. The CDR3 covers 16 residues. Germline V lookup: CDR1 SGHKS, CDR2 YYEKEE (reference sequence). Trimming left V 0 bases short and J 0 bases short, with 10 bases between. CDR3 protein: CASSLGGPNSGNTIYF. The CDR3 region has the DNA TGTGCCAGCAGCTTGGGAGGTCCTAACTCTGGAAACACCATATATTTT.

The rearrangement joins TRBV18 to TRBJ2-7; 7 nucleotides agree with TRBD1. This CDR3 has 15 residues. Trimming took 4 bases from V and 3 from J; bases not matched to a gene: 9. Germline V lookup: CDR1 KGHSH, CDR2 LQKENI. CDR3 DNA sequence: TGTGCCAGCTCACTCGGGACAGAACTTTACTACGAGCAGTACTTC. The encoded protein is CASSLGTELYYEQYF.

This sequence joins TRBV5-4 and TRBJ2-1; tentative D call: TRBD1 (6 bases). The V and J ends lost 7 bases and 5 bases respectively, with 13 bases between them. CDR1 and CDR2 (germline): SGHNT, YYREEE (reference sequence). CDR3 size: 13 residues. The CDR3 coding sequence is TGTGCCAGCGGGACAACCGGCGACAATGAGCAGTTCTTC. Protein sequence: CASGTTGDNEQFF.

The J gene is TRBJ2-1, the V gene TRBV12-5; maybe TRBD1 (6 bases). CDR1 is LGHNT and CDR2 is FRNRAP in the germline V gene. V was trimmed by 7 bases and J by 3 bases, leaving 13 bases between them. There are 14 residues in the CDR3. CDR3 in amino acids: CASVPGQGYNEQFF. In DNA, the CDR3 is TGTGCTAGTGTTCCGGGACAAGGCTACAATGAGCAGTTCTTC.

The chain has TRBV5-1 and TRBJ2-7; the match to TRBD2 covers 13 bases. The CDR3 length is 14 residues. In germline, CDR1 is SGHRS, CDR2 YFSETQ. The junction had 3 bases not matched to a gene; V was cut back by 5 bases and J by 4 bases. This CDR3 is CASRGLAGEYEQYF. The CDR3 nucleotides are TGCGCCAGCAGAGGACTAGCGGGAGAATACGAGCAGTACTTC.

This clone has more than one count but fewer than ten. Here the CDR3 reads CASSRPGTGPYEQYF. In DNA, the CDR3 is TGCGCCAGCAGCCGGCCCGGGACAGGTCCCTACGAGCAGTACTTC. The rearrangement links TRBV4-1 to TRBJ2-7, with 8 bases matching TRBD1. V lost 4 bases to trimming and J lost 2 bases; unmatched junction nucleotides: 7. The CDR3 has 15 residues. Germline V lookup: CDR1 MGHRA, CDR2 YSYEKL.

This clone was detected only once. This sequence joins TRBV27 and TRBJ1-2; TRBD1 aligns across 8 bases. Germline CDR1 and CDR2: MNHEY and SMNVEV (reference sequence). The CDR3 spans 16 residues. The ends lost 6 bases at V and 0 bases at J; junction bases unmatched: 9. The CDR3 protein is CASRPDRVAPNYGYTF. The CDR3 DNA is TGTGCCAGCAGGCCGGACAGGGTGGCCCCTAACTATGGCTACACCTTC.

This chain joins TRBV6-5 and TRBJ2-3; 8 bases are shared with TRBD2. The CDR3 covers 15 residues. The V gene's germline CDR1 is MNHEY and CDR2 SVGAGI. With V trimmed by 6 bases and J by 2 bases, 7 bases remained unmatched. CDR3 sequence: CASRQIAGLTDTQYF. For the CDR3, the DNA is TGTGCCAGCAGACAGATAGCGGGACTCACAGATACGCAGTATTTT.

This clone was seen more than once but under ten times. V is TRBV6-1 and J is TRBJ2-1; 8 bases agree with TRBD2. The CDR3 extends over 15 amino acids. Looked up from germline, CDR1 is MNHNS and CDR2 is SASEGT. The V and J ends lost 1 base and 4 bases, in that order; junction bases with no gene match: 3. The CDR3 DNA reads as TGTGCCAGCAGTGAAGGACTAGCGACTTACAATGAGCAGTTCTTC. Amino acid sequence: CASSEGLATYNEQFF.

This chain connects TRBV18 to TRBJ1-2; the D gene is possibly TRBD1 (6 bases). From germline, CDR1 is KGHSH and CDR2 LQKENI. Trimming left V 5 bases short and J 3 bases short, with 19 bases between. This CDR3 spans 16 amino acids. CDR3 DNA: TGTGCCAGCTCAATCATGCCAGGGGATCCCGACTATGGCTACACCTTC. Residues: CASSIMPGDPDYGYTF. The full variable domain, its missing parts supplied by reference TRBV18 and TRBJ1-2, is NAGVMQNPRHLVRRRGQEARLRCSPMKGHSHVYWYRQLPEEGLKFMVYLQKENIIDESGMPKERFSAEFPKEGPSILRIQQVVRGDSAAYFCASSIMPGDPDYGYTFGSGTRLTVV.

The V and J genes are TRBV11-2 and TRBJ2-2; the match to TRBD2 covers 9 bases. The V gene end was trimmed by 10 bases and the J gene end by 4 bases; junction bases not matched to a gene: 13. CDR3 length: 16 amino acids. Germline-derived CDR1 and CDR2 are SGHAT and FQNNGV. DNA of the CDR3: TGTGCCACCCCGACTAGCGGTTCAAGGGGCACCGGGGAGCTGTTTTTT. It yields the protein CATPTSGSRGTGELFF. The complete variable domain, with remaining parts taken from reference TRBV11-2 and TRBJ2-2, reads EAGVAQSPRYKIIEKRQSVAFWCNPISGHATLYWYQQILGQGPKLLIQFQNNGVVDDSQLPKDRFSAERLKGVDSTLKIQPAKLEDSAVYLCATPTSGSRGTGELFFGEGSRLTVL.

J is TRBJ1-1 and V is TRBV18; possible D gene TRBD1, 5 bases. The CDR3 sequence is 13 residues long. Germline values: CDR1 KGHSH, CDR2 LQKENI. V shed 2 bases and J shed 7 bases, with 11 bases lying between them. In nucleotides, the CDR3 is TGTGCCAGCTCACCAGGGGGGGGGATTGAAGCTTTCTTT. Encoded protein: CASSPGGGIEAFF.